Below, 28 T cell receptor beta chains from the same sample are listed, as sequenced in a study of radiotherapy plus CTLA-4 blockade in lung cancer. Clones were read by immunoSEQ multiplex PCR, and TCRdb kept only the in-frame ones, dropping some. The data hold more than 95,000 clones, with about four fifths observed a single time. The sample in question was peripheral blood, obtained from a patient treated with radiotherapy plus ipilimumab. The receptors were sampled from a human donor with non-small cell lung cancer who had a partial response to radiotherapy plus ipilimumab. Some clones in this sample may be carry-over from other donors' samples.

This clone appeared a few times. The chain has TRBV25-1 and TRBJ1-6, with a weak D call TRBD1 (6 bases). The germline V and J ends were trimmed by 2 bases and 6 bases, with 11 bases remaining between them. CDR3 size: 15 residues. Germline CDR1 reads MGHDK; CDR2 reads SYGVNS. CDR3 sequence: CASSEHGRGNSPLHF. Here the CDR3 DNA reads TGTGCCAGCAGTGAACACGGCAGGGGTAATTCACCCCTCCACTTT.

The chain links TRBV2 to TRBJ2-5; 9 bases map to TRBD2. The CDR3 extends over 18 amino acids. Germline V gene sequence: CDR1 SNHLY, CDR2 FYNNEI. The V gene end was trimmed by 6 bases and the J gene end by 2 bases; junction bases not matched to a gene: 16. CDR3 loop: CASRPQAGGPGGQETQYF. CDR3 DNA: TGTGCCAGCAGACCCCAGGCGGGGGGGCCAGGGGGGCAAGAGACCCAGTACTTC.

This sequence joins TRBV7-2 and TRBJ2-7; 8 nucleotides match TRBD2. Unmatched junction bases numbered 4, after V lost 5 bases and J lost 4 bases. Germline V CDR1 and CDR2: SGHTA, FQGNSA. This CDR3 has 13 residues. CDR3 region: CASSPQRGYEQYF. DNA of the CDR3: TGTGCCAGCAGCCCCCAGCGGGGGTACGAGCAGTACTTC. Using reference TRBV7-2 and TRBJ2-7 for the parts outside the CDR3, the full variable domain is GAGVSQSPSNKVTEKGKDVELRCDPISGHTALYWYRQSLGQGLEFLIYFQGNSAPDKSGLPSDRFSAERTGGSVSTLTIQRTQQEDSAVYLCASSPQRGYEQYFGPGTRLTVT.

This clone has a handful of counts. The genes are TRBV7-2 and TRBJ2-7; 8 positions agree with TRBD1. The CDR3 has 13 residues. Trimming cost V 5 bases and J 1 base; bases outside gene matches: 1. The germline CDR1 and CDR2 sequences are SGHTA and FQGNSA. CDR3 in DNA: TGTGCCAGCAGCCGGACAGGGTCCTACGAGCAGTACTTC. It translates to CASSRTGSYEQYF. Complete variable domain (other parts from reference TRBV7-2 and TRBJ2-7): GAGVSQSPSNKVTEKGKDVELRCDPISGHTALYWYRQSLGQGLEFLIYFQGNSAPDKSGLPSDRFSAERTGGSVSTLTIQRTQQEDSAVYLCASSRTGSYEQYFGPGTRLTVT.

This chain links TRBV18 with TRBJ1-5, with 10 bases matching TRBD1. CDR3 length: 14 residues. From germline, CDR1 is KGHSH and CDR2 LQKENI. V lost 5 bases to trimming and J lost 9 bases; unmatched junction nucleotides: 7. The CDR3 loop is CASSTGTGEGPQHF. The DNA for the CDR3 is TGTGCCAGCTCAACCGGGACAGGGGAGGGGCCCCAGCATTTT.

The chain employs TRBV11-2 and TRBJ2-1, with TRBD1 as a possible D gene (6 bases). This CDR3 has 14 amino acids. V lost 0 bases and J 6 bases, leaving 9 bases between the germline ends. Germline V gene data show CDR1 as SGHAT and CDR2 as FQNNGV. The CDR3 coding sequence is TGTGCCAGCAGCTTAGATCGAGGGGGCAATGAGCAGTTCTTC. Protein sequence: CASSLDRGGNEQFF.

This clone has only a few counts. V usage is TRBV2 and J usage is TRBJ2-7; TRBD1 matches at 11 bases. Germline V gives CDR1 SNHLY, CDR2 FYNNEI. The CDR3 has 14 residues. With 6 bases clipped from V and 0 bases from J, the junction kept 1 base outside the gene matches. CDR3 nucleotide sequence: TGTGCCAGCAGCGGGACAGGGGGCTCCTACGAGCAGTACTTC. It translates to CASSGTGGSYEQYF.

This clone came up a few times. This chain links TRBV5-1 with TRBJ1-5; 8 bases fit TRBD1. Trimming at V came to 4 bases and at J to 8 bases, leaving 8 bases not matched to a gene. Germline V gives CDR1 SGHRS, CDR2 YFSETQ. This CDR3 is built from 14 residues. DNA of the CDR3: TGCGCCAGCAGCCCTGACAGGGGATGGGAGCCCCAGCATTTT. This encodes CASSPDRGWEPQHF.

The CDR3 nucleotides read TGTGCCAGCACCTCAGGGCCGAACACCGGGGAGCTGTTTTTT. Translating it yields CASTSGPNTGELFF. The J gene is TRBJ2-2, the V gene TRBV7-2; a weak D match, TRBD1 (5 bases). The CDR3 totals 14 residues. Germline CDR1 and CDR2: SGHTA and FQGNSA. Trimming took 7 bases from V and 0 from J, leaving 9 bases between them.

The chain is built from TRBV5-1 and TRBJ1-3; 7 nucleotides line up with TRBD1. V lost 1 base to trimming and J lost 2 bases; unmatched junction nucleotides: 9. CDR1 SGHRS and CDR2 YFSETQ come from the germline V gene. The CDR3 is made up of 17 amino acids. The CDR3 DNA is TGCGCCAGCAGCTTGACCGCGCAGGGGGGAACTGGAAACACCATATATTTT. Protein product: CASSLTAQGGTGNTIYF.

This chain uses TRBV15 with TRBJ1-6, with D maybe TRBD1 (5 bases). V shed 0 bases and J shed 7 bases, with 16 bases lying between them. The CDR3 is made up of 17 amino acids. Per the germline V gene, CDR1 is LNHNV and CDR2 is YYDKDF (reference sequence). This chain's CDR3 is CATSRDPIGAPNSPLHF. CDR3 sequence (DNA): TGTGCCACCAGCAGAGATCCGATAGGGGCGCCGAATTCACCCCTCCACTTT.

This clone was recorded only once. The CDR3 bases are TGTGCCAGCAGCCCCTTCGCAGGGGGCCGGCAGCCCCAGCATTTT. Amino acids: CASSPFAGGRQPQHF. The J gene is TRBJ1-5, the V gene TRBV28; 8 bases are a match to TRBD1. The germline V gene encodes CDR1 MDHEN and CDR2 SYDVKM. V lost 6 bases to trimming and J lost 7 bases; unmatched junction nucleotides: 11. The CDR3 has 15 amino acids.

This clone was counted once. The junction differs from germline at one of its ends, possibly a read error. The V call is TRBV19, the J call TRBJ2-5, with 7 bases fitting TRBD1. The germline gives CDR1 LNHDA, CDR2 SQIVND (reference sequence). The CDR3 has 12 residues. This chain's CDR3 is CANSIPSGQPYF. Here the CDR3 DNA reads TGTGCCAATAGTATCCCCTCGGGACAGCCTTACTTC.

CDR3 loop: CASSFGGNTDTQYF. Written as DNA, the CDR3 is TGTGCCAGCAGCTTTGGGGGGAACACAGATACGCAGTATTTT. The rearrangement links TRBV13 to TRBJ2-3; tentative D call: TRBD2 (6 bases). V dropped 3 bases and J dropped 2 bases, with 9 bases sitting between them. Germline values: CDR1 PRHDT, CDR2 FYEKMQ (reference sequence). The CDR3 is 14 residues long.

V gene TRBV11-3 combines with J gene TRBJ2-3; D perhaps matches TRBD1 (5 bases). In germline, CDR1 is SGHNT, CDR2 YENEEA. The CDR3 runs to 12 residues. The V and J ends lost 5 bases and 3 bases respectively, with 6 bases between them. CDR3 DNA: TGTGCCAGCAGCCCAGGGACAGATACGCAGTATTTT. Its translation: CASSPGTDTQYF.

This chain joins TRBV4-2 and TRBJ1-6, with a possible D match to TRBD1 (5 bases). CDR1 is LGHNA and CDR2 is YNFKEQ in the germline V gene. The V gene lost 1 base and the J gene lost 9 bases, with 13 bases spanning the gap. This CDR3 contains 15 residues. The CDR3, as DNA: TGTGCCAGCAGCCAAGGTAGCGGGGGGAGTTCACCCCTCCACTTT. It is translated as CASSQGSGGSSPLHF.

V gene TRBV6-5 combines with J gene TRBJ2-7; 11 bases fit TRBD1. Germline V gene sequence: CDR1 MNHEY, CDR2 SVGAGI. The CDR3 consists of 15 residues. Trimming at V came to 2 bases and at J to 6 bases, leaving 6 bases not matched to a gene. This chain's CDR3 is CASSYPGQGAGEQYF. The CDR3 region has the DNA TGTGCCAGCAGTTACCCCGGACAGGGGGCTGGCGAGCAGTACTTC.

The chain carries TRBV14 and TRBJ2-5; D unclear. The J call may be wrong; the DNA end is better matched by TRBJ2-7. Per germline, CDR1 SGHDN and CDR2 FVKESK. CDR3 length: 13 amino acids. CDR3 in amino acids: CASSQGLNYEQYF. As DNA, the CDR3 is TGTGCCAGCAGCCAAGGCCTGAACTACGAGCAGTACTTC.

This clone was counted between two and nine times. The chain is built from TRBV7-2 and TRBJ2-5; TRBD2 matches at 7 bases. CDR3 size: 17 residues. Germline V gene data show CDR1 as SGHTA and CDR2 as FQGNSA. V lost 4 bases, J lost 1 base, and 12 bases stayed unmatched. The CDR3: CASSSPSGGRIQETQYF. Here the CDR3 DNA reads TGTGCCAGCAGCTCCCCTTCTGGCGGGAGAATCCAAGAGACCCAGTACTTC.

The chain employs TRBV7-2 and TRBJ1-5; D not resolved. Germline values: CDR1 SGHTA, CDR2 FQGNSA. The CDR3 totals 13 residues. V lost 5 bases, J lost 4 bases, and 9 bases lay in between. In DNA, the CDR3 is TGTGCCAGCAGCCCCTCTCGGAATCAGCCCCAGCATTTT. Translating it yields CASSPSRNQPQHF.

CDR3 nucleotide sequence: TGTGCCAGCAGGACAGGGGGCACAGATACGCAGTATTTT. Protein product: CASRTGGTDTQYF. The rearrangement links TRBV7-2 to TRBJ2-3; TRBD1 agrees at 8 bases. CDR1 and CDR2 from the germline V gene are SGHTA and FQGNSA. V shed 6 bases and J 1 base; nucleotides not matched to a gene: 0. This CDR3 is built from 13 residues.

The rearrangement links TRBV7-3 to TRBJ2-5; tentatively, D is TRBD2 (7 bases). Germline V gene lookup returns CDR1 SGHTA and CDR2 FQGTGA. V lost 4 bases to trimming and J lost 5 bases, with 14 bases between them. This CDR3 has 14 residues. DNA of the CDR3: TGTGCCAGCAGCTCACGGGGGGCGGAGGAGACCCAGTACTTC. Protein sequence: CASSSRGAEETQYF.

J is TRBJ1-3 and V is TRBV6-5, with a weak D call TRBD1 (5 bases). This CDR3 comprises 14 residues. Germline CDR1 MNHEY, CDR2 SVGAGI. V gave up 6 bases and J gave up 0 bases, with 9 bases separating them. CDR3 DNA sequence: TGTGCCAGCAGGTCTGACAGCTCTGGAAACACCATATATTTT. Encoded protein: CASRSDSSGNTIYF.

The chain recombines TRBV5-1 with TRBJ1-4, with TRBD1 as a possible D gene (5 bases). Trimming left V 4 bases short and J 5 bases short, with 15 bases between. CDR1 is SGHRS and CDR2 is YFSETQ in the germline V gene. The CDR3 consists of 15 residues. The CDR3 DNA reads TGCGCCAGCAGCGCAACAGGCGTTTCCAATGAAAAACTGTTTTTT. Amino acid sequence: CASSATGVSNEKLFF.

The chain uses TRBV13 and TRBJ2-3, with D hard to call. Germline V gives CDR1 PRHDT, CDR2 FYEKMQ (reference sequence). Trimming shortened V by 5 bases and J by 0 bases, and 3 bases separated the two germline ends. The CDR3 sequence is 12 residues long. The CDR3 loop reads CASSPSTDTQYF. In nucleotides, the CDR3 is TGTGCCAGCAGCCCAAGCACAGATACGCAGTATTTT.

Only a few counts were recorded for this clone. The V and J genes are TRBV30 and TRBJ1-1; no clear D. CDR1 is GTSNPN and CDR2 is SVGIG in the germline V gene (reference sequence). Trimming took 3 bases from V and 1 from J, leaving 3 bases between them. The CDR3 is 11 amino acids. CDR3 bases: TGTGCCTGGAGCTGGAACACTGAAGCTTTCTTT. As protein: CAWSWNTEAFF.

The chain employs TRBV30 and TRBJ2-3, with TRBD1 as a possible D gene (6 bases). V shed 2 bases and J shed 5 bases, with 8 bases lying between them. Germline CDR1 reads GTSNPN; CDR2 reads SVGIG (reference sequence). The CDR3 consists of 12 residues. In DNA, the CDR3 is TGTGCCTGGAGTCAAGGGGGAGATACGCAGTATTTT. It codes for CAWSQGGDTQYF.

V gene TRBV4-2 combines with J gene TRBJ2-1, with 10 bases lining up with TRBD1. This CDR3 is built from 21 residues. Germline loops: CDR1 LGHNA, CDR2 YNFKEQ. V was clipped by 1 base and J by 0 bases; unmatched bases: 15. The CDR3 nucleotides read TGTGCCAGCAGCCAAGTTTGGGCCGGGACAGGGGCCCCATTCTCCTACAATGAGCAGTTCTTC. Protein: CASSQVWAGTGAPFSYNEQFF.